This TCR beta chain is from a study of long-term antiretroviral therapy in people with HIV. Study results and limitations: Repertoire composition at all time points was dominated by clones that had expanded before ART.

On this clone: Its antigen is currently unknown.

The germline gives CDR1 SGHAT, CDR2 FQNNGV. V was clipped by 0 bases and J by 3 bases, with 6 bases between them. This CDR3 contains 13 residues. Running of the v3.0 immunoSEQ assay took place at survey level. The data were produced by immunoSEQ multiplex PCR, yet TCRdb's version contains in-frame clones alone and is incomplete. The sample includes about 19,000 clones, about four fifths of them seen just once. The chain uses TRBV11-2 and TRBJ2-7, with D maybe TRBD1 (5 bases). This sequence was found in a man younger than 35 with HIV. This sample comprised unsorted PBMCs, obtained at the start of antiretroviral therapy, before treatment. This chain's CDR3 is CASSLETDYEQYF. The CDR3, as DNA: TGTGCCAGCAGCTTAGAGACAGACTACGAGCAGTACTTC.